Sequencing of this TCR beta chain was carried out in a study of T cell changes during pregnancy in multiple sclerosis. Sequenced by immunoSEQ multiplex PCR; TCRdb stores in-frame clones only, minus some. The table lists some 23,000 clones, about 88% of them singletons. This clone was seen only once. The germline gives CDR1 ENHRY, CDR2 SYGVKD. The V end lost 7 bases, the J end lost 9 bases, and 13 bases lay between the germline ends. This CDR3 has 12 amino acids. Here the sequenced sample was CD4+ T cells from peripheral blood mononuclear cells, taken in the first trimester of pregnancy. The V and J genes are TRBV10-3 and TRBJ1-5; no definite D call. This clonotype was obtained from a female donor in good health, enrolled as a control in a pregnancy study. The CDR3 region has the DNA TGTGCCATCAAAGGACGGGAGGGGCCCCAGCATTTT. This gives the protein CAIKGREGPQHF.